A single sample gave rise to the 10 T cell receptor beta chains below, sequenced in a study of cytomegalovirus exposure and HLA in healthy donors. The study ran its PCR with 60 Vbeta and 13 Jbeta primers. Some clones are missing from TCRdb's copy, which holds only in-frame ones; the method was immunoSEQ multiplex PCR. Of around 180,000 clones in the sample, around 79% were seen once. Sequenced input: PBMCs. These receptors came from a woman aged 50 to 65 in good health and CMV-seronegative.

The chain is built from TRBV6-6 and TRBJ1-5; D is perhaps TRBD1 (6 bases). Germline-derived CDR1 and CDR2 are MNHNY and SVGAGI (reference sequence). The V gene lost 1 base and the J gene lost 7 bases, with 14 bases spanning the gap. The CDR3 is 15 amino acids. The DNA for the CDR3 is TGTGCCAGCAGTTACTTTGTACAGGGTCGACAGCCCCAGCATTTT. This gives the protein CASSYFVQGRQPQHF.

In this sample, this clone turned up a few times. The gene calls are TRBV6-5 and TRBJ1-2; D perhaps matches TRBD1 (5 bases). Germline CDR1 and CDR2: MNHEY and SVGAGI. Trimming left V 8 bases short and J 8 bases short, with 15 bases between. The CDR3 loop spans 12 amino acids. In DNA, the CDR3 is TGTGCCAGCTCCCGGCGGGGCGACGGCTACACCTTC. Residues: CASSRRGDGYTF.

The rearrangement joins TRBV5-6 to TRBJ1-4; 8 nucleotides match TRBD1. The CDR3 is made up of 15 amino acids. CDR1 is SGHDT and CDR2 is YYEEEE in the germline V gene. With 2 bases clipped from V and 8 bases from J, the junction kept 8 bases outside the gene matches. The chain's CDR3 is CASSFESWDREKLFF. In nucleotides, the CDR3 is TGTGCCAGCAGCTTCGAATCGTGGGACAGGGAAAAACTGTTTTTT.

A remark on this clone: One end of the junction is discordant with germline, which a read error may explain. The chain employs TRBV6-1 and TRBJ2-7; 9 bases are shared with TRBD2. The germline gives CDR1 MNHNS, CDR2 SASEGT. This CDR3 has 16 amino acids. The CDR3 spells CASREETSGLSYEQYF. The CDR3, as DNA: TGTGCCAGCAGAGAAGAGACTAGCGGCCTCTCCTACGAGCAGTACTTC.

The rearrangement links TRBV10-1 to TRBJ1-4; D gene ambiguous. Deletions cut 11 bases from V and 7 bases from J, with 17 bases between. Germline lookup yields CDR1 WNHNN and CDR2 SYGVQD (reference sequence). This CDR3 is built from 13 residues. The CDR3 sequence: CAGDGRRGEKLFF. The CDR3 nucleotides are TGCGCCGGCGACGGACGTCGGGGTGAAAAACTGTTTTTT.

This sequence joins TRBV5-1 and TRBJ2-7, with 9 bases lining up with TRBD2. The CDR3 is 15 amino acids. Germline CDR1 reads SGHRS; CDR2 reads YFSETQ. Trimming took 4 bases from V and 3 from J; bases not matched to a gene: 8. The CDR3 nucleotides are TGCGCCAGCAGCGCCCTAGCGGGATCCCACTACGAGCAGTACTTC. This gives the protein CASSALAGSHYEQYF.

The chain combines TRBV7-9 with TRBJ2-3; 11 bases are shared with TRBD2. V dropped 5 bases and J dropped 1; count of bases not matched to a gene: 5. The CDR3 loop spans 16 amino acids. CDR1 SEHNR and CDR2 FQNEAQ come from the germline V gene (reference sequence). CDR3 protein: CASSPPGLAGTDTQYF. The CDR3 DNA reads as TGTGCCAGCAGCCCCCCGGGACTAGCGGGCACAGATACGCAGTATTTT. The full variable domain, with the rest looked up from reference TRBV7-9 and TRBJ2-3, is DTGVSQNPRHKITKRGQNVTFRCDPISEHNRLYWYRQTLGQGPEFLTYFQNEAQLEKSRLLSDRFSAERPKGSFSTLEIQRTEQGDSAMYLCASSPPGLAGTDTQYFGPGTRLTVL.

The chain recombines TRBV25-1 with TRBJ1-3; D may be TRBD1 (5 bases). V lost 3 bases and J 1 base, leaving 7 bases between the germline ends. Germline V CDR1 and CDR2: MGHDK, SYGVNS. This CDR3 spans 14 amino acids. The CDR3 region has the DNA TGTGCCAGCAGTGACAGGGTTTCTGGAAACACCATATATTTT. Translated: CASSDRVSGNTIYF.

This chain connects TRBV28 to TRBJ2-3, with 7 positions matching TRBD2. The CDR3 is 16 residues long. V shed 1 base and J 1 base; nucleotides not matched to a gene: 5. CDR1 is MDHEN, CDR2 SYDVKM, per germline. The CDR3 DNA reads as TGTGCCAGCAGTTTATACCAGGGAGGGGGCACAGATACGCAGTATTTT. It translates to CASSLYQGGGTDTQYF.

The count of this clone is one. CDR3 sequence: CASSFQRGDGETQYF. In DNA, the CDR3 is TGTGCCAGCAGCTTTCAGCGGGGAGATGGAGAGACCCAGTACTTC. V and J are TRBV7-2 and TRBJ2-5, with 7 bases aligning to TRBD2. After removal of 3 bases from V and 4 bases from J, the junction contained 8 bases not matched to a gene. This CDR3 region has 15 residues. The germline gives CDR1 SGHTA, CDR2 FQGNSA.